This T cell receptor beta chain came from a study of T cells after yellow fever vaccination. TCRdb independently ran MiXCR on the 5' RACE reads; one entry per CDR3 protein. The sample includes 120,000 to 150,000 distinct CDR3 sequences, approximately 7.7% seen only once; the top ten take approximately 0.67%. This clonotype has just a few counts. Per the germline V gene, CDR1 is DFQATT and CDR2 is SNEGSKA (reference sequence). The V and J ends lost 3 bases and 0 bases respectively, with 12 bases between them. This CDR3 is 16 amino acids long. This receptor was obtained from a man aged 25-40 years who received the YFV17D yellow fever vaccine. Source: CD4+ T cells sorted from PBMCs, taken 5 days after the yellow fever booster vaccination. V usage is TRBV20-1 and J usage is TRBJ2-6, with D unresolved. The CDR3 spells CSARVRPSSGANVLTF. CDR3 nucleotide sequence: TGCAGTGCTAGGGTGAGACCTAGCTCTGGGGCCAACGTCCTGACTTTC.